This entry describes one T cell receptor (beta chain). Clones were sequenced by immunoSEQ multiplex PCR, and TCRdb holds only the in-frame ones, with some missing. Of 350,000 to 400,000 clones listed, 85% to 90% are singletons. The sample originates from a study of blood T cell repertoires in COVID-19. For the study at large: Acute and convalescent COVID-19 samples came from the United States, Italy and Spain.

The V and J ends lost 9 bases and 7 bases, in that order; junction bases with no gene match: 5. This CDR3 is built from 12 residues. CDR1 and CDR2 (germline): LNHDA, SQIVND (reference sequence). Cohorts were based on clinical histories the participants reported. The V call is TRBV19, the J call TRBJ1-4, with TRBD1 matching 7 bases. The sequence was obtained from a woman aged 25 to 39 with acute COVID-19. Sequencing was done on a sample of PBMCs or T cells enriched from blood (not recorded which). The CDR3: CASRTGSEKLFF. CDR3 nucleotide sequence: TGTGCCAGCCGGACAGGCAGTGAAAAACTGTTTTTT.